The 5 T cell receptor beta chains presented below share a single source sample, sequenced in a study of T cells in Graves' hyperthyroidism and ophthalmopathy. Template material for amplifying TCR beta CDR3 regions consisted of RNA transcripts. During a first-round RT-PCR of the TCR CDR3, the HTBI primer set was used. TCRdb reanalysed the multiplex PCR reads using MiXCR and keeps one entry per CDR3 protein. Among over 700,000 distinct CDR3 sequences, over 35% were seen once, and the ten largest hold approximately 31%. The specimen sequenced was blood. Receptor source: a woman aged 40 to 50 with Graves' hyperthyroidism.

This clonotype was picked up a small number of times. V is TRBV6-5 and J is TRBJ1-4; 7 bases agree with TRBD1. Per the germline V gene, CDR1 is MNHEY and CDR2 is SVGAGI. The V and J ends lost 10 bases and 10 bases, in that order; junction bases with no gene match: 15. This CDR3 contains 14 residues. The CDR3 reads CATGKGQPPGKLFF. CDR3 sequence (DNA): TGTGCCACAGGGAAGGGACAGCCTCCTGGAAAACTGTTTTTT.

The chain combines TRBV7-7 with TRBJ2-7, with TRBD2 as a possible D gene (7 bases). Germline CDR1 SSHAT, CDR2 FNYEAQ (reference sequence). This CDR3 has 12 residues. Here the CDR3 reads CARGGGTYEQYF. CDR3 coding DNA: TGTGCTAGAGGGGGGGGCACCTACGAGCAGTACTTC.

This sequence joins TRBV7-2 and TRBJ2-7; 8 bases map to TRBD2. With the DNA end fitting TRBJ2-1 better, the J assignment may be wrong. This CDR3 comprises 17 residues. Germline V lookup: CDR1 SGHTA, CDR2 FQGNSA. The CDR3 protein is CASSQDLAGPVNNEQFF. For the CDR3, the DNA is TGTGCCAGCAGCCAAGATCTAGCGGGCCCCGTCAACAATGAGCAGTTCTTC.

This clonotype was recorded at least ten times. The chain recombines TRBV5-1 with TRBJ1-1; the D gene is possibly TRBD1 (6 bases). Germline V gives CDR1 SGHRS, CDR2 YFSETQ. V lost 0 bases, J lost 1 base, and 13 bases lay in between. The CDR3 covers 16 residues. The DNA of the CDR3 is TGCGCCAGCAGCTTGGTAACAGGGAGAGCGAACACTGAAGCTTTCTTT. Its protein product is CASSLVTGRANTEAFF. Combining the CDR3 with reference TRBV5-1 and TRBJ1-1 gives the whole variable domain KAGVTQTPRYLIKTRGQQVTLSCSPISGHRSVSWYQQTPGQGLQFLFEYFSETQRNKGNFPGRFSGRQFSNSRSEMNVSTLELGDSALYLCASSLVTGRANTEAFFGQGTRLTVV.

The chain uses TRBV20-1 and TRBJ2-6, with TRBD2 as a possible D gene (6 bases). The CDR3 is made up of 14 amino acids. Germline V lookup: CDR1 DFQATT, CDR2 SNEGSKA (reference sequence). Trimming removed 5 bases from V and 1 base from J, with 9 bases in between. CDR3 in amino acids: CSAWGRSGANVLTF. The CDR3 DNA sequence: TGCAGTGCTTGGGGGAGGTCTGGGGCCAACGTCCTGACTTTC.